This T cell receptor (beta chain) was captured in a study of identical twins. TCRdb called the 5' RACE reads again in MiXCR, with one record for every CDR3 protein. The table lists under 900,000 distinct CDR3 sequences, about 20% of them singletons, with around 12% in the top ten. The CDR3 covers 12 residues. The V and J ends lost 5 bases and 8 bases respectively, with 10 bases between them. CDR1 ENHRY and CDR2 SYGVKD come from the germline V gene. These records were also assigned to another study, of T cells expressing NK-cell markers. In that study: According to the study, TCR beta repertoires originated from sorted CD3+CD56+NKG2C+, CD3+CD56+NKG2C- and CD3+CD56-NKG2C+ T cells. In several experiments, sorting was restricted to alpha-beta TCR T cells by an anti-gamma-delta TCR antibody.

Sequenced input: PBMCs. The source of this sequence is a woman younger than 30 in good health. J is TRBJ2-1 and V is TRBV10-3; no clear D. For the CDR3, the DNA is TGTGCCATCAGTCGTTTAGCTGATGAGCAGTTCTTC. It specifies CAISRLADEQFF.